The TCR beta chain under discussion was sequenced for a study of CXCR3-negative and CXCR3-positive naive CD8 T cells. The wider study: Sequencing gave around 140 million TRB reads overall, about 1.5 +/- 0.3 million per library. Study-wide findings and caveats: Similar TRBV-TRBJ usage was seen in naive cells (both CXCR3-negative and CXCR3-positive), but memory cells differed.

UMI labels and 5' RACE were used to prepare the TRB cDNA libraries. Following a re-call of the 5' RACE reads, TCRdb has one entry per CDR3 protein and lacks DNA. The sample's table shows about 80,000 distinct CDR3 sequences. Germline CDR1 reads DFQATT; CDR2 reads SNEGSKA (reference sequence). This CDR3 region has 17 residues. Naive CD8+ T cells showed CD45RO-CCR7+CD27+CD95-. Details on this clonotype: What it binds is unknown.

The sample was naive CXCR3- CD8+ T cells from blood. Subset noted: CD45RO-CCR7+CD27+CD95- naive CD8+ T cells lacking CXCR3 (TNR3-). The chain carries TRBV20-1 and TRBJ2-1; TCRdb's assignment of TRBD2 cannot be checked, as there is no DNA. The clonotype comes from a human donor in good health. Some clones in this sample may be carry-over from other donors' samples. The CDR3 spells CSARDFGLADLGGEQFF.